This T cell receptor beta chain was captured by sequencing in a study of Graves' ophthalmopathy and Graves' hyperthyroidism. Study-level background: Peripheral blood was obtained at first diagnosis, ahead of any treatment. Points from the study as a whole: This model predicted ophthalmopathy progression (sensitivity 65% to 71%, specificity 72% to 85%). Detection in blood was also observed for most expanded thyroid clonotypes above 0.001 frequency.

The V gene's germline CDR1 is KGHSH and CDR2 LQKENI. The V end was cut by 0 bases, the J end by 5 bases, with 13 bases between. The CDR3 loop spans 15 amino acids. This clonotype was observed a single time. Its antigen is unidentified. RNA transcripts were the template, and TCR beta CDR3 regions were amplified from them. In the first round, RT-PCR was carried out with HTBI primers, and a multiplex PCR formed the second round. TCRdb recomputed calls from the multiplex PCR reads with MiXCR, one row per CDR3 protein. The profile covers about 400,000 distinct CDR3 sequences, with approximately 16% appearing a single time and 1.6% taken by the ten largest.

The TCR comes from a woman aged 18-35 years with Graves' ophthalmopathy. This chain links TRBV18 with TRBJ1-1; D perhaps matches TRBD1 (6 bases). The specimen sequenced was peripheral blood. CDR3 bases: TGTGCCAGCTCACCACCGGCGGGGGCGCGGACTGAAGCTTTCTTT. This encodes CASSPPAGARTEAFF.